Reported below is one T cell receptor beta chain. The antigen is undetermined. This sample is drawn from a study of blood T cells in healthy people across ages. Regarding the study as a whole: Roughly linearly, TCR beta diversity per million T cells fell as age increased.

This CDR3 spans 13 amino acids. V dropped 0 bases and J dropped 2 bases, with 6 bases sitting between them. Germline CDR1 SGHKS, CDR2 YYEKEE (reference sequence). It was with a sample-barcoded 5' primer and a J-beta primer mix that a second PCR of about 6 to 12 cycles was run. Each TCR beta cDNA got a 12-nucleotide random molecular identifier. TCRdb fed the 5' RACE reads into MiXCR, producing one record per CDR3 protein. Of roughly 800,000 distinct CDR3 sequences in the sample, more than 45% were seen once. The V and J genes are TRBV5-5 and TRBJ2-7, with D unclear. Material: blood. The clonotype was recovered from a man aged 30 to 45 in good health. CDR3 loop: CASSLVQPYEQYF. The CDR3 nucleotides read TGTGCCAGCAGCTTGGTTCAACCCTACGAGCAGTACTTC.